Following are 26 T cell receptor beta chains from one sample sequenced in a study of T cell repertoires in ileal Crohn's disease. Here immunoSEQ multiplex PCR was the method, and the copy in TCRdb shows in-frame clones only, minus some. Here the sample spans 2,000 to 2,500 clones, roughly 86% being singletons. Sequencing was carried out using ileal tissue. These receptors came from an adult with Crohn's disease.

The gene calls are TRBV6-6 and TRBJ1-2; no definite D call. The V end lost 3 bases, the J end lost 5 bases, and 10 bases lay between the germline ends. In germline, CDR1 is MNHNY, CDR2 SVGAGI (reference sequence). The CDR3 loop spans 13 amino acids. The CDR3 bases are TGTGCCAGCAGTTATGAGGGCGGGTATGGCTACACCTTC. Translation gives CASSYEGGYGYTF.

V gene TRBV11-3 combines with J gene TRBJ2-1; D may be TRBD1 or TRBD2 (6 bases each). The CDR3 is 15 amino acids. CDR1 is SGHNT, CDR2 YENEEA, per germline. Between the trimmed V and J ends, which lost 2 bases and 5 bases, there was a span of 13 bases. The CDR3 nucleotides read TGTGCCAGCAGCTTAAGGGGGGAGCCCAACAATGAGCAGTTCTTC. This codes for CASSLRGEPNNEQFF.

The V gene is TRBV5-6, the J gene TRBJ2-1, with D tentatively TRBD2 (6 bases). This CDR3 is built from 14 residues. Deletions cut 3 bases from V and 8 bases from J, with 15 bases between. Germline-derived CDR1 and CDR2 are SGHDT and YYEEEE. The CDR3 bases are TGTGCCAGCAGCTCCAGTAAGTGGGGGGATGAGCAGTTCTTC. It yields the protein CASSSSKWGDEQFF.

The rearrangement uses TRBV6-5 and TRBJ2-3; weak D call: TRBD2 (5 bases). This CDR3 region has 13 residues. The ends were cut back, 6 bases at V and 7 bases at J, with 14 bases in the middle. CDR1 is MNHEY and CDR2 is SVGAGI in the germline V gene. CDR3 protein: CASSPPGGNTQYF. The DNA of the CDR3 is TGTGCCAGCAGCCCCCCTGGAGGTAATACGCAGTATTTT.

In regard to this clone: Germline and junction disagree at one end, which may indicate a read error. The gene calls are TRBV7-7 and TRBJ2-5, with D perhaps matching TRBD2 (6 bases). CDR1 is SSHAT and CDR2 is FNYEAQ in the germline V gene (reference sequence). The CDR3 has 16 amino acids. CDR3 amino acids: CASSHFGGGYQETQYF. The CDR3 DNA reads TGTGCTAGCAGCCATTTCGGTGGGGGGTACCAAGAGACCCAGTACTTC.

The J gene is TRBJ2-2, the V gene TRBV7-2, with no clear D. The germline gives CDR1 SGHTA, CDR2 FQGNSA. The CDR3 runs to 16 residues. V was trimmed by 5 bases and J by 4 bases, leaving 17 bases between them. The CDR3 sequence is CASSPKVAPATGELFF. In DNA, the CDR3 is TGTGCCAGCAGCCCAAAGGTGGCTCCCGCCACCGGGGAGCTGTTTTTT.

The chain links TRBV14 to TRBJ2-6; the match to TRBD2 covers 7 bases. Germline V gives CDR1 SGHDN, CDR2 FVKESK. The CDR3 has 17 amino acids. The V gene end was trimmed by 4 bases and the J gene end by 3 bases; junction bases not matched to a gene: 9. The CDR3 protein is CASSRRGREDGANVLTF. CDR3 nucleotides: TGTGCCAGCAGCCGGCGGGGACGGGAGGATGGGGCCAACGTCCTGACTTTC. Based on the CDR3 plus reference TRBV14 and TRBJ2-6, the full variable domain is EAGVTQFPSHSVIEKGQTVTLRCDPISGHDNLYWYRRVMGKEIKFLLHFVKESKQDESGMPNNRFLAERTGGTYSTLKVQPAELEDSGVYFCASSRRGREDGANVLTFGAGSRLTVL.

The chain recombines TRBV11-3 with TRBJ2-2; TRBD2 might be the D (6 bases). Deletions cut 6 bases from V and 1 base from J, with 12 bases between. The CDR3 spans 15 residues. The germline V gene has CDR1 SGHNT and CDR2 YENEEA. CDR3 sequence: CASRRGRENTGELFF. CDR3 nucleotides: TGTGCCAGCAGGCGGGGACGGGAGAACACCGGGGAGCTGTTTTTT.

As regards this clone: A junction boundary mismatches the germline segment, possibly from a read error. The rearrangement joins TRBV7-7 to TRBJ2-5; 8 bases line up with TRBD1. This CDR3 region has 16 residues. Germline lookup yields CDR1 SSHAT and CDR2 FNYEAQ (reference sequence). The CDR3 here is CASSLSPRGPEETQYF. The CDR3 coding sequence is TGTGCTAGCAGCTTAAGTCCCAGGGGGCCCGAAGAGACCCAGTACTTC.

The V and J genes are TRBV5-1 and TRBJ1-2; TRBD1 aligns across 9 bases. J gave up 8 bases and V 2 bases, and 4 bases lay outside the gene matches. The CDR3 sequence is 13 residues long. Germline V CDR1 and CDR2: SGHRS, YFSETQ. The CDR3 nucleotides are TGCGCCAGCAGCTTACGGGACAGGGAAGGCTACACCTTC. Protein product: CASSLRDREGYTF.

The chain has TRBV18 and TRBJ1-2; a possible D gene is TRBD1 (5 bases). The V and J ends lost 2 bases and 3 bases respectively, with 10 bases between them. The CDR3 is 14 amino acids. Looked up from germline, CDR1 is KGHSH and CDR2 is LQKENI. CDR3 residues: CASSPGQQDYGYTF. DNA of the CDR3: TGTGCCAGCTCACCAGGACAACAGGACTATGGCTACACCTTC.

This chain joins TRBV29-1 and TRBJ1-2; D unresolved. This CDR3 has 14 residues. Per the germline V gene, CDR1 is SQVTM and CDR2 is ANQGSEA. V shed 4 bases and J shed 5 bases, with 17 bases lying between them. The CDR3 reads CSVGAASTGYGYTF. DNA of the CDR3: TGCAGCGTTGGGGCAGCCTCTACTGGGTATGGCTACACCTTC.

This clone was counted once. The V gene is TRBV5-6, the J gene TRBJ1-5; D unclear. Germline V lookup: CDR1 SGHDT, CDR2 YYEEEE. The CDR3 loop spans 14 amino acids. Trimming removed 4 bases from V and 4 bases from J, with 12 bases in between. For the CDR3, the DNA is TGTGCCAGCAGCCTGGGTCGGCTTAATCAGCCCCAGCATTTT. Translation: CASSLGRLNQPQHF.

Turning to this clone: A junction end diverges from the germline sequence, so it may reflect a read error. The chain recombines TRBV7-7 with TRBJ2-1, with 8 positions matching TRBD2. CDR1 and CDR2 (germline): SSHAT, FNYEAQ (reference sequence). The CDR3 is 15 amino acids. The CDR3 loop reads CASSLAGSSYNEQFF. The CDR3 DNA sequence: TGTGCTAGCAGCTTAGCGGGGAGCTCCTACAATGAGCAGTTCTTC.

CDR3 sequence: CAWAPAGGTYEQYF. The CDR3 DNA is TGTGCCTGGGCGCCGGCAGGGGGTACCTACGAGCAGTACTTC. The V gene is TRBV30, the J gene TRBJ2-7, with 7 bases identical to TRBD1. The CDR3 is 14 amino acids. Germline values: CDR1 GTSNPN, CDR2 SVGIG (reference sequence). Trimming took 5 bases from V and 2 from J; bases not matched to a gene: 9.

This clone was detected only once. The CDR3 region has the DNA TGTGCCAGCAAAATGACAGGGCCCTACAATGAGCAGTTCTTC. Translating gives CASKMTGPYNEQFF. This rearrangement joins TRBV25-1 to TRBJ2-1; 7 positions agree with TRBD1. Per germline, CDR1 MGHDK and CDR2 SYGVNS. V trimming: 7 bases; J trimming: 2 bases; junction bases outside the gene matches: 5. The CDR3 totals 14 residues.

The chain carries TRBV9 and TRBJ2-5; 10 bases map to TRBD2. The CDR3 sequence is 15 residues long. With 1 base clipped from V and 3 bases from J, the junction kept 3 bases outside the gene matches. Germline lookup yields CDR1 SGDLS and CDR2 YYNGEE. In DNA, the CDR3 is TGTGCCAGCAGCGTAAGTCTAGCGGGGGAAGAGACCCAGTACTTC. It yields the protein CASSVSLAGEETQYF.

The rearrangement links TRBV29-1 to TRBJ2-5, with 7 bases fitting TRBD1. The CDR3 is made up of 12 amino acids. In germline, CDR1 is SQVTM, CDR2 ANQGSEA. The junction had 3 bases not matched to a gene; V was cut back by 3 bases and J by 5 bases. The CDR3 DNA reads TGCAGCGTTGATGTAGGGGGCGAGACCCAGTACTTC. Protein product: CSVDVGGETQYF.

V gene TRBV6-5 combines with J gene TRBJ2-1; D gene ambiguous. Trimming took 4 bases from V and 2 from J, leaving 15 bases between them. The germline V gene encodes CDR1 MNHEY and CDR2 SVGAGI. The CDR3 runs 16 residues. The CDR3 DNA follows: TGTGCCAGCAGTTCCCTCGGCAATTTTCCCTACAATGAGCAGTTCTTC. Its protein is CASSSLGNFPYNEQFF.

J is TRBJ1-5 and V is TRBV21-1. TRBV21-1 is labeled a pseudogene. This CDR3 comprises 14 residues. The CDR3 loop is CASRLHWHHQPQHF. For the CDR3, the DNA is TGTGCCAGCAGGCTACATTGGCATCATCAGCCCCAGCATTTT.

This sequence joins TRBV10-3 and TRBJ1-1, with TRBD1 matching 9 bases. After removal of 4 bases from V and 6 bases from J, the junction contained 6 bases not matched to a gene. The germline CDR1 and CDR2 sequences are ENHRY and SYGVKD. This CDR3 comprises 14 residues. The CDR3 spells CAISAYDRGSEAFF. The CDR3 coding sequence is TGTGCCATCAGTGCTTATGACAGGGGGTCTGAAGCTTTCTTT.

This chain joins TRBV5-8 and TRBJ1-1; TRBD1 is a possible D gene (5 bases). With 0 bases removed from V and 9 bases from J, the gap between germline ends came to 9 bases. Germline assignment: CDR1 SGHTS and CDR2 YDEGEE. This CDR3 has 12 residues. The CDR3 DNA reads TGTGCCAGCAGCTTGGTGGGGGGAAAAGCTTTCTTT. Its translation is CASSLVGGKAFF.

The V and J genes are TRBV2 and TRBJ1-1, with D possibly TRBD1 on 5 matching bases. Between the trimmed V and J ends, which lost 4 bases and 5 bases, there was a span of 11 bases. This CDR3 spans 13 amino acids. Germline V gives CDR1 SNHLY, CDR2 FYNNEI. This CDR3 is CASSAREGTEAFF. The DNA of the CDR3 is TGTGCCAGCAGTGCCAGGGAGGGGACTGAAGCTTTCTTT. The full variable domain, with the rest looked up from reference TRBV2 and TRBJ1-1, is EPEVTQTPSHQVTQMGQEVILRCVPISNHLYFYWYRQILGQKVEFLVSFYNNEISEKSEIFDDQFSVERPDGSNFTLKIRSTKLEDSAMYFCASSAREGTEAFFGQGTRLTVV.

The gene calls are TRBV7-2 and TRBJ2-3, with 8 bases matching TRBD2. Trimming took 5 bases from V and 4 from J; bases not matched to a gene: 5. The CDR3 contains 14 residues. Germline assignment: CDR1 SGHTA and CDR2 FQGNSA. For the CDR3, the DNA is TGTGCCAGCAGCCCGCAGCGGGAGTCAGATACGCAGTATTTT. This sequence encodes CASSPQRESDTQYF.

The chain joins TRBV6-1 to TRBJ2-6; TRBD1 agrees at 7 bases. The CDR3 loop spans 16 amino acids. Germline V gives CDR1 MNHNS, CDR2 SASEGT. Trimming cost V 5 bases and J 3 bases; bases outside gene matches: 7. CDR3: CASSQDRVVGANVLTF. The CDR3 nucleotides read TGTGCCAGCAGTCAAGACAGGGTGGTTGGGGCCAACGTCCTGACTTTC.

The chain links TRBV27 to TRBJ2-2; the D gene is possibly TRBD1 (6 bases). V was pared by 4 bases and J by 5 bases, with 14 bases between. Germline V gene sequence: CDR1 MNHEY, CDR2 SMNVEV (reference sequence). The CDR3 runs to 15 residues. In nucleotides, the CDR3 is TGTGCCAGCAGTTCTTCCAGGGGTCGGACCGGGGAGCTGTTTTTT. As protein: CASSSSRGRTGELFF.